These T cell receptor beta chains were read from a single sample in a study of OX40 agonist ivuxolimab in advanced cancers. Using immunoSEQ multiplex PCR, the repertoire was profiled, and TCRdb retains in-frame clones only, with some absent. This sample carries around 53,000 clones, 84% of them seen once, and the ten largest clones take about an eighth. The specimen comprised CD4+ or CD8+ T cells sorted from blood, sampled in a trial of the OX40 agonist ivuxolimab. The receptor set was obtained from an adult with an advanced solid tumor such as melanoma, head and neck, liver or kidney cancer. CDR3s include the opening cysteine and the closing phenylalanine or tryptophan. A D gene is named only where the DNA matches it firmly. Clone size is given for some rows only: seen once, a few or many times, or a class if the clone is expanded.

j_call | cdr3_length | v_call | clone_size | d_call | cdr3_aa | cdr3_nt
TRBJ2-3 | 17 | TRBV5-1 | - | TRBD2 | CASSFSTSGWTTDTQYF | TGCGCCAGCAGCTTTAGTACTAGCGGTTGGACCACAGATACGCAGTATTTT
TRBJ2-7 | 14 | TRBV7-3 | - | - | CASSLTGGVFEQYF | TGTGCCAGCAGCTTAACTGGCGGGGTTTTCGAGCAGTACTTC
TRBJ2-2 | 18 | TRBV18 | - | TRBD1 | CASSPNTPDRVGTGELFF | TGTGCCAGCTCACCCAACACCCCGGACAGGGTTGGCACCGGGGAGCTGTTTTTT
TRBJ2-3 | 17 | TRBV5-4 | - | TRBD2 | CASSIHGGVWGTDTQYF | TGTGCCAGCAGCATTCACGGGGGGGTGTGGGGCACAGATACGCAGTATTTT
TRBJ2-7 | 9 | TRBV10-1 | - | - | CARPYEQYF | TGCGCCAGACCCTACGAGCAGTACTTC
TRBJ2-7 | 16 | TRBV6-6 | - | TRBD2 | CASSYDRSGSLHEQYF | TGTGCCAGCAGTTACGACCGTAGCGGGAGTCTCCACGAGCAGTACTTC
TRBJ2-7 | 17 | TRBV27 | few | TRBD2 | CASSSLWSAGERDEQYF | TGTGCCAGCAGTTCCCTTTGGTCAGCGGGAGAAAGGGACGAGCAGTACTTC
TRBJ2-7 | 15 | TRBV18 | - | TRBD1 | CASSPRRDRETEQYF | TGTGCCAGCTCACCACGCCGGGACAGGGAAACCGAGCAGTACTTC
TRBJ2-1 | 14 | TRBV27 | - | TRBD2 | CASSFGTSAQEQFF | TGTGCCAGCAGTTTCGGGACTAGCGCTCAAGAGCAGTTCTTC
TRBJ2-5 | 14 | TRBV7-9 | - | - | CASSRGGGGETQYF | TGTGCCAGCAGCCGGGGTGGGGGAGGAGAGACCCAGTACTTC
TRBJ2-1 | 15 | TRBV7-2 | - | - | CASSLVGSSYNEQFF | TGTGCCAGCAGCTTAGTGGGGAGCTCCTACAATGAGCAGTTCTTC